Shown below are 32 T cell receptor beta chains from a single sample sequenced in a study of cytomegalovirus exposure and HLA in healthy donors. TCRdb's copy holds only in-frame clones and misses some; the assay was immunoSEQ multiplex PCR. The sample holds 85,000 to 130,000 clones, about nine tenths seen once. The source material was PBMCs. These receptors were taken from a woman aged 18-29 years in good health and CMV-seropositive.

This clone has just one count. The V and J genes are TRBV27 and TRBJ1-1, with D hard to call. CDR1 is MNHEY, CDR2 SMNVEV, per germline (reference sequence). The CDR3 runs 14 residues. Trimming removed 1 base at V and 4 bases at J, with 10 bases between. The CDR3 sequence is CASSLFRAGTEAFF. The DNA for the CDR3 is TGTGCCAGCAGTTTATTTCGTGCGGGCACTGAAGCTTTCTTT.

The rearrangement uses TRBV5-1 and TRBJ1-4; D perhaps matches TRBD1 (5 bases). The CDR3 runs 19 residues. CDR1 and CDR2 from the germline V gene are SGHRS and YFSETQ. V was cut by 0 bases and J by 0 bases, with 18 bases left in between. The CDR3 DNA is TGCGCCAGCAGCTTGGCCTTTACTGCGGGGCGGACAACTAATGAAAAACTGTTTTTT. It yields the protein CASSLAFTAGRTTNEKLFF.

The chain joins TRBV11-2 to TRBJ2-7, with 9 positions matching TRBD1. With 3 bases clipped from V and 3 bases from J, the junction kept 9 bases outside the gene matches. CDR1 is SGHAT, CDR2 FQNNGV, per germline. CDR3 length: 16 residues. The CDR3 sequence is CASSLGGWDRDYEQYF. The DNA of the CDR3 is TGTGCCAGCAGCTTGGGGGGATGGGACAGGGACTACGAGCAGTACTTC.

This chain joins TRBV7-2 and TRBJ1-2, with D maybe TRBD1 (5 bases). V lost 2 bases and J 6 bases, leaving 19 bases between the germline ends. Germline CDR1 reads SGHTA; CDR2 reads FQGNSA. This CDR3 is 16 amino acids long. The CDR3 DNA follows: TGTGCCAGCAGCTTAATGGGGGGGGAGGGAAAGGATGGCTACACCTTC. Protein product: CASSLMGGEGKDGYTF.

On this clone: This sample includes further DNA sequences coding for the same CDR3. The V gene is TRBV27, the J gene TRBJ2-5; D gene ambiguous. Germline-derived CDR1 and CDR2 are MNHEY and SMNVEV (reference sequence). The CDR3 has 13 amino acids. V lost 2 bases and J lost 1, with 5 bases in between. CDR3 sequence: CASSLRGQETQYF. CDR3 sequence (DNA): TGTGCCAGCAGTTTAAGAGGCCAAGAGACCCAGTACTTC.

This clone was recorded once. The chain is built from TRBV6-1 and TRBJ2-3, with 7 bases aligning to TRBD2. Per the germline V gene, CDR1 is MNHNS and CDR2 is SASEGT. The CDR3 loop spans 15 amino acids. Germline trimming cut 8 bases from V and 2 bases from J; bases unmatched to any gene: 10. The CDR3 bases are TGTGCCAGCGTATCCCGCGGGGGTTCCACAGATACGCAGTATTTT. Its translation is CASVSRGGSTDTQYF.

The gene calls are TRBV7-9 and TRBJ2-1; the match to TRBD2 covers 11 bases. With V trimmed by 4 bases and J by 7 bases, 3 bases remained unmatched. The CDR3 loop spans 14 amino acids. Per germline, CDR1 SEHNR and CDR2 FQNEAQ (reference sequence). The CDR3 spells CASSSGTSGNEQFF. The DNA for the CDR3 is TGTGCCAGCAGCTCCGGGACTAGCGGAAATGAGCAGTTCTTC.

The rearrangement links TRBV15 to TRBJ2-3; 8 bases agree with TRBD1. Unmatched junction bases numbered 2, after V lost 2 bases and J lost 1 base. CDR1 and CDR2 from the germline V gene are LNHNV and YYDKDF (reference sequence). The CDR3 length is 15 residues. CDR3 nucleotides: TGTGCCACCAGCAGACCGACAGGGGGCACAGATACGCAGTATTTT. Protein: CATSRPTGGTDTQYF.

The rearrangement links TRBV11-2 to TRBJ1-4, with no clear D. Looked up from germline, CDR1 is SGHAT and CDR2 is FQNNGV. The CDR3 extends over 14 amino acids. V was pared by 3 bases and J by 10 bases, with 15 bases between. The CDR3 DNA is TGTGCCAGCAGCTTCCGCGTGGGAGAGTCAAAACTGTTTTTT. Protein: CASSFRVGESKLFF.

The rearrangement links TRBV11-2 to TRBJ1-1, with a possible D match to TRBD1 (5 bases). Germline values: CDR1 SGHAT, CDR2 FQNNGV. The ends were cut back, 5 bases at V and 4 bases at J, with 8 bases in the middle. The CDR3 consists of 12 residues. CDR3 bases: TGTGCCAGCAGCCCCAGGGTCACTGAAGCTTTCTTT. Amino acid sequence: CASSPRVTEAFF. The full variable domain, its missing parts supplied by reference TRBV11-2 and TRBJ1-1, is EAGVAQSPRYKIIEKRQSVAFWCNPISGHATLYWYQQILGQGPKLLIQFQNNGVVDDSQLPKDRFSAERLKGVDSTLKIQPAKLEDSAVYLCASSPRVTEAFFGQGTRLTVV.

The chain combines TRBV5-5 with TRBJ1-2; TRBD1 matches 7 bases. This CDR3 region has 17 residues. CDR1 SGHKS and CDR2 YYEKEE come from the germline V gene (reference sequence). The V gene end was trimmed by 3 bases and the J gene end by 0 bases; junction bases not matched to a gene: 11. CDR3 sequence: CASSSATGASANYGYTF. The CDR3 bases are TGTGCCAGCAGCTCCGCAACAGGGGCGTCAGCTAACTATGGCTACACCTTC.

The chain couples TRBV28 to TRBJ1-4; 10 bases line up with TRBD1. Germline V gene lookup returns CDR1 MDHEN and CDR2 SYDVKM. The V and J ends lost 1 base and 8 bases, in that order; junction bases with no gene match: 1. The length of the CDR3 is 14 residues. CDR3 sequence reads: CASSLLGQGEKLFF. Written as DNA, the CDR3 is TGTGCCAGCAGTTTATTGGGACAGGGGGAAAAACTGTTTTTT.

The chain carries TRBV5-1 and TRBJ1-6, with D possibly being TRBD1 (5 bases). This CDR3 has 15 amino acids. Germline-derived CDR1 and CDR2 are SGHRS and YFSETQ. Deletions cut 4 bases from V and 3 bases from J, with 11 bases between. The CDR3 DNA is TGCGCCAGCAGCCTGCTCGACAGCTATAATTCACCCCTCCACTTT. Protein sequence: CASSLLDSYNSPLHF. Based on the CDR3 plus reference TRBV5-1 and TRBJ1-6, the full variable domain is KAGVTQTPRYLIKTRGQQVTLSCSPISGHRSVSWYQQTPGQGLQFLFEYFSETQRNKGNFPGRFSGRQFSNSRSEMNVSTLELGDSALYLCASSLLDSYNSPLHFGNGTRLTVT.

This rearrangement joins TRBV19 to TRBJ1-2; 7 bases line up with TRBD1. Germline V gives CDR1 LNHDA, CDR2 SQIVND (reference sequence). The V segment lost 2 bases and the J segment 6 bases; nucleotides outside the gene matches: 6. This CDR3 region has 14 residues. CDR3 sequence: CASSISVTGNGYTF. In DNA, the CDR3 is TGTGCCAGTAGTATATCCGTGACAGGGAATGGCTACACCTTC.

The DNA for the CDR3 is TGTGCCAGCTCACCACTGGGAGGTGAAGCTTTCTTT. It yields the protein CASSPLGGEAFF. The rearrangement links TRBV18 to TRBJ1-1; no clear D. V shed 1 base and J shed 7 bases, with 7 bases lying between them. Germline values: CDR1 KGHSH, CDR2 LQKENI. This CDR3 region has 12 residues.

CDR3 DNA: TGTGCCAGCAGTTTATACGGGACAGGGGACCAAGAGACCCAGTACTTC. Protein sequence: CASSLYGTGDQETQYF. V gene TRBV28 combines with J gene TRBJ2-5; 10 nucleotides match TRBD1. There are 16 residues in the CDR3. The germline gives CDR1 MDHEN, CDR2 SYDVKM. V gave up 1 base and J gave up 0 bases; unmatched junction bases: 2.

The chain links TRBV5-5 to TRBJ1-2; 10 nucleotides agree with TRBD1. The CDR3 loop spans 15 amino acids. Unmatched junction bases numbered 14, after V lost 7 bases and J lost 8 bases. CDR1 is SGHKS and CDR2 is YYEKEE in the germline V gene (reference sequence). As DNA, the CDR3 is TGTGCCAGCGGCCCGGGACAGGGGCCCCTGGGGGGCTACACCTTC. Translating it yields CASGPGQGPLGGYTF.

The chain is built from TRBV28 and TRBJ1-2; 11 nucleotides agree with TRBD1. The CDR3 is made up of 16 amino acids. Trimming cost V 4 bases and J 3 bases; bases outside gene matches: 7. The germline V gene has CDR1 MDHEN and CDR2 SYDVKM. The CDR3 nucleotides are TGTGCCAGCAGTTCCGGGACAGGGGGATTTTACTATGGCTACACCTTC. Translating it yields CASSSGTGGFYYGYTF.

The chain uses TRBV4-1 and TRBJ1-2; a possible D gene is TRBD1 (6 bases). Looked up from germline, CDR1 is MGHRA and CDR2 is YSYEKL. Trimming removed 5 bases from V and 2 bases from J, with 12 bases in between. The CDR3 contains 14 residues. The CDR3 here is CASSYPGQNYGYTF. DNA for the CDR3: TGCGCCAGCAGCTACCCGGGACAAAACTATGGCTACACCTTC.

The CDR3 sequence: CASSEPGINQPQHF. The DNA for the CDR3 is TGTGCCAGCAGTGAACCAGGGATCAATCAGCCCCAGCATTTT. J is TRBJ1-5 and V is TRBV2, with a weak D call TRBD1 (5 bases). The V gene lost 2 bases and the J gene lost 3 bases, with 8 bases spanning the gap. The CDR3 runs to 14 residues. The germline V gene encodes CDR1 SNHLY and CDR2 FYNNEI.

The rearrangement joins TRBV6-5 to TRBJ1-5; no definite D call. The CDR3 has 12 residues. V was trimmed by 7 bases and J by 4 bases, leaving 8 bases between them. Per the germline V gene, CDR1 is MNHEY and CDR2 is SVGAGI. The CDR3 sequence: CASNTENQPQHF. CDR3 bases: TGTGCCAGCAACACGGAGAATCAGCCCCAGCATTTT.

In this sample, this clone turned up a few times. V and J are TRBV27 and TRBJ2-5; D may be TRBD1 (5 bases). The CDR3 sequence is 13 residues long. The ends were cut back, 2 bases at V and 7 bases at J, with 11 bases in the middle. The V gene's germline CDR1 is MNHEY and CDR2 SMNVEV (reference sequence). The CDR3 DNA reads TGTGCCAGCAGTTTACAGGGAAGGGGGACCCAGTACTTC. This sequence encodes CASSLQGRGTQYF.

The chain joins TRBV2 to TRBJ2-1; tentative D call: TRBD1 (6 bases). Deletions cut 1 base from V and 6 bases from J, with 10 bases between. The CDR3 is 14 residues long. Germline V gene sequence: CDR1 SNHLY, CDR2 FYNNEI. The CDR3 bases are TGTGCCAGCAGTGAAGGGGGACACCTCAATGAGCAGTTCTTC. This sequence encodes CASSEGGHLNEQFF.

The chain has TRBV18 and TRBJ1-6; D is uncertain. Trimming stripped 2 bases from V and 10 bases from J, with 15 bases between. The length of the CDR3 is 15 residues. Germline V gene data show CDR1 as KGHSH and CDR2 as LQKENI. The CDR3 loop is CASSPGGNLGSPLHF. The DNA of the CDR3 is TGTGCCAGCTCACCAGGAGGGAACTTAGGATCACCCCTCCACTTT.

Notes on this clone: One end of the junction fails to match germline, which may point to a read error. The CDR3 DNA follows: TGTGCCAGCGGTGACAGGGGGCTGGCCTATGGCTACACCTTC. Translation: CASGDRGLAYGYTF. The chain couples TRBV6-1 to TRBJ1-2; TRBD1 aligns across 10 bases. Germline assignment: CDR1 MNHNS and CDR2 SASEGT. The CDR3 sequence is 14 residues long.

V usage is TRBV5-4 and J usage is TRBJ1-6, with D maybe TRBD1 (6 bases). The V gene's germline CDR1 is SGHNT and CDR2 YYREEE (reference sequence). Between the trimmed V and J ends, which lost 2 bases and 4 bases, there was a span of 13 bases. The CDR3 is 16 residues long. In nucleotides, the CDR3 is TGTGCCAGCAGCTTAGGGACATCAACGTATAATTCACCCCTCCACTTT. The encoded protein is CASSLGTSTYNSPLHF.

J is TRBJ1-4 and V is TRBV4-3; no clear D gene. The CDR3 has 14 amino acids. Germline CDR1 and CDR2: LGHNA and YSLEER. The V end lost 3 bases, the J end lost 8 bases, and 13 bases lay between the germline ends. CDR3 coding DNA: TGCGCCAGCAGCCAGACCGCGGGAGGGGAAAAACTGTTTTTT. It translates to CASSQTAGGEKLFF.

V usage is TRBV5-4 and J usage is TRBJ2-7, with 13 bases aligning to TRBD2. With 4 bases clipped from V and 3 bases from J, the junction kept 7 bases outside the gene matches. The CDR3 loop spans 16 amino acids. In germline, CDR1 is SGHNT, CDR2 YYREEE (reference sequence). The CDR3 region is CASSVVGTSGVYEQYF. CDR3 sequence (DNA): TGTGCCAGCAGCGTAGTGGGGACTAGCGGGGTCTACGAGCAGTACTTC.

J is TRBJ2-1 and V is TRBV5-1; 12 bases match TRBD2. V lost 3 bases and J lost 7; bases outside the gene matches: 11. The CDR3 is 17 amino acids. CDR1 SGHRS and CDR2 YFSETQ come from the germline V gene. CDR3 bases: TGCGCCAGCAGCTGGGGGCCGACTAGCGGGGGCAAGAATGAGCAGTTCTTC. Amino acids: CASSWGPTSGGKNEQFF. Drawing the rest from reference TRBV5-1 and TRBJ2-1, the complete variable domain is KAGVTQTPRYLIKTRGQQVTLSCSPISGHRSVSWYQQTPGQGLQFLFEYFSETQRNKGNFPGRFSGRQFSNSRSEMNVSTLELGDSALYLCASSWGPTSGGKNEQFFGPGTRLTVL.

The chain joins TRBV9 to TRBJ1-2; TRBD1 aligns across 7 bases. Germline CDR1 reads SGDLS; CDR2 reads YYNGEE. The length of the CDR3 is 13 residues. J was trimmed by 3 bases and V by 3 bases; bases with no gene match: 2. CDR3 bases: TGTGCCAGCAGCGAAGGGACAGACTATGGCTACACCTTC. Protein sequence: CASSEGTDYGYTF.

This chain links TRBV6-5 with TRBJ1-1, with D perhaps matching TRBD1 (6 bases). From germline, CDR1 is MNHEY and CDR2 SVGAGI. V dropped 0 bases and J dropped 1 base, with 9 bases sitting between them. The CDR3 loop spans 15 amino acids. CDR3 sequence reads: CASSYSGTTNTEAFF. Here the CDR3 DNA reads TGTGCCAGCAGTTACTCCGGGACAACGAACACTGAAGCTTTCTTT.

The CDR3, as DNA: TGTGCCAGCAGTGGTGACAGGAACGTGAAGACCCAGTACTTC. Amino acid sequence: CASSGDRNVKTQYF. This chain links TRBV25-1 with TRBJ2-5, with D possibly matching TRBD1 (6 bases). Germline V gene sequence: CDR1 MGHDK, CDR2 SYGVNS. V was trimmed by 4 bases and J by 6 bases, leaving 15 bases between them. The CDR3 consists of 14 residues.